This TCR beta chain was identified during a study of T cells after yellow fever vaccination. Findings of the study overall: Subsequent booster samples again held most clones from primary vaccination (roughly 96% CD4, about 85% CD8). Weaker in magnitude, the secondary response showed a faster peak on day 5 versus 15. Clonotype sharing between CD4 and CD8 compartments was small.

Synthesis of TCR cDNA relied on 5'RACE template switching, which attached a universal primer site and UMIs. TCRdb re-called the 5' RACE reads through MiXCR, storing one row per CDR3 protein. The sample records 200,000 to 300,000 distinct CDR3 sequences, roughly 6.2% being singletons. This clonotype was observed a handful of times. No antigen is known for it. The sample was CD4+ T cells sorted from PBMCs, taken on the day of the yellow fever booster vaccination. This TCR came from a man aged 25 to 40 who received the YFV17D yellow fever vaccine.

CDR3 bases: TGTGCCAGCTCACGGACTAGCGGGAATTCGGGTAATGAGCAGTTCTTC. Its protein is CASSRTSGNSGNEQFF. The V call is TRBV18, the J call TRBJ2-1, with 12 positions matching TRBD2. The CDR3 runs to 16 residues. CDR1 KGHSH and CDR2 LQKENI come from the germline V gene. V trimming: 4 bases; J trimming: 7 bases; junction bases outside the gene matches: 8.